These 2 T cell receptor beta chains originate from one sample sequenced in a study of cytomegalovirus exposure and HLA in healthy donors. 13 Jbeta primers and 60 Vbeta primers were used for the PCR. The protocol was immunoSEQ multiplex PCR, while the TCRdb copy is restricted to in-frame clones and leaves out a portion. The sample has fewer than 100,000 clones. Sequencing was carried out using PBMCs. The receptor set was obtained from a man in his fifties in good health and CMV-seronegative.

This chain uses TRBV5-8 with TRBJ1-2, with D perhaps matching TRBD1 (5 bases). V lost 0 bases, J lost 3 bases, and 6 bases lay in between. The CDR3 length is 13 residues. The germline V gene has CDR1 SGHTS and CDR2 YDEGEE. Here the CDR3 reads CASSLVTDYGYTF. Here the CDR3 DNA reads TGTGCCAGCAGCTTGGTGACAGACTATGGCTACACCTTC.

This rearrangement joins TRBV19 to TRBJ2-3; 9 bases agree with TRBD2. This CDR3 is 19 amino acids long. V lost 5 bases, J lost 0 bases, and 15 bases stayed unmatched. Germline-derived CDR1 and CDR2 are LNHDA and SQIVND (reference sequence). CDR3 nucleotide sequence: TGTGCCAGTAGTCCCACCGGGACTAGCCTCGTACTAAGCACAGATACGCAGTATTTT. This encodes CASSPTGTSLVLSTDTQYF.